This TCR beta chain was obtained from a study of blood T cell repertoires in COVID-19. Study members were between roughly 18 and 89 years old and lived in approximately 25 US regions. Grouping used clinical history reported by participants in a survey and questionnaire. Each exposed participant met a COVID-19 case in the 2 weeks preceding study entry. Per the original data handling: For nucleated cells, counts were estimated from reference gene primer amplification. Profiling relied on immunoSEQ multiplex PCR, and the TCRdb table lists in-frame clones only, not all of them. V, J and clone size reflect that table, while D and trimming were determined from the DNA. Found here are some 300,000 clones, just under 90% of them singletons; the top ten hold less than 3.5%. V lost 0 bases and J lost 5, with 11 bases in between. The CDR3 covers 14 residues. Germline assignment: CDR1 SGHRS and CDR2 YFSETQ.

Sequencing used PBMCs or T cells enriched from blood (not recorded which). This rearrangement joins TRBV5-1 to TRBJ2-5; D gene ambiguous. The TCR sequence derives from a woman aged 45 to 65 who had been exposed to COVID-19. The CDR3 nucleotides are TGCGCCAGCAGCTTGGCTGGGCTATCGGAGACCCAGTACTTC. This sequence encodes CASSLAGLSETQYF. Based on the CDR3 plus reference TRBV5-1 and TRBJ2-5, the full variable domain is KAGVTQTPRYLIKTRGQQVTLSCSPISGHRSVSWYQQTPGQGLQFLFEYFSETQRNKGNFPGRFSGRQFSNSRSEMNVSTLELGDSALYLCASSLAGLSETQYFGPGTRLLVL.